A single sample gave rise to the 11 T cell receptor beta chains below, sequenced in a study of cytomegalovirus exposure and HLA in healthy donors. The PCR was carried out with 60 Vbeta primers and 13 Jbeta primers. This table comes from immunoSEQ multiplex PCR, and its TCRdb copy is limited to in-frame clones, with some not included. The sample holds about 99,000 clones, over 75% seen once. Sequenced: PBMCs. These receptors originate from a man aged 55 to 70 in good health and CMV-seropositive.

The chain is built from TRBV30 and TRBJ1-2; tentative D call: TRBD1 (6 bases). Looked up from germline, CDR1 is GTSNPN and CDR2 is SVGIG (reference sequence). The CDR3 length is 13 residues. The CDR3 here is CAGRDIANYGYTF. As DNA, the CDR3 is TGTGCGGGGAGGGACATCGCTAACTATGGCTACACCTTC.

The chain recombines TRBV7-2 with TRBJ2-7, with a tentative D call TRBD2 (6 bases). Trimming removed 1 base at V and 0 bases at J, with 13 bases between. This CDR3 is built from 16 residues. CDR1 SGHTA and CDR2 FQGNSA come from the germline V gene. This chain's CDR3 is CASSLGGLLTSYEQYF. DNA of the CDR3: TGTGCCAGCAGCTTAGGGGGACTGCTCACCTCCTACGAGCAGTACTTC.

V gene TRBV18 combines with J gene TRBJ1-1; D might be TRBD1 (5 bases). The CDR3 is 14 amino acids. Germline values: CDR1 KGHSH, CDR2 LQKENI. V lost 8 bases, J lost 3 bases, and 16 bases lay in between. In DNA, the CDR3 is TGTGCCAGCCCAACGAGCAGGGCTGACACTGAAGCTTTCTTT. The encoded protein is CASPTSRADTEAFF.

This clone appeared once. This sequence joins TRBV4-1 and TRBJ2-5, with 7 positions matching TRBD2. Germline trimming cut 0 bases from V and 4 bases from J; bases unmatched to any gene: 5. Germline V gene sequence: CDR1 MGHRA, CDR2 YSYEKL. The CDR3 consists of 15 residues. CDR3 residues: CASSQEAGPLETQYF. CDR3 nucleotide sequence: TGCGCCAGCAGCCAAGAAGCGGGGCCGTTAGAGACCCAGTACTTC.

This clone came up once. In nucleotides, the CDR3 is TGCGCCAGCAGCTTGAGGACAGGGGTAAACTATGGCTACACCTTC. Protein: CASSLRTGVNYGYTF. The rearrangement joins TRBV5-1 to TRBJ1-2; 9 positions match TRBD1. This CDR3 region has 15 residues. Germline loops: CDR1 SGHRS, CDR2 YFSETQ. The V segment lost 1 base and the J segment 2 bases; nucleotides outside the gene matches: 3.

A single count supports this clone. The rearrangement uses TRBV28 and TRBJ1-2; 8 nucleotides match TRBD1. The ends lost 4 bases at V and 7 bases at J; junction bases unmatched: 5. Germline CDR1 MDHEN, CDR2 SYDVKM. The CDR3 sequence is 13 residues long. The CDR3 region has the DNA TGTGCCAGCAGTTCGGGACAGGATCGTGGCTACACCTTC. This translates into CASSSGQDRGYTF.

This sequence joins TRBV11-2 and TRBJ2-5, with TRBD2 matching over 8 bases. The CDR3 sequence is 15 residues long. Unmatched junction bases numbered 5, after V lost 2 bases and J lost 3 bases. Germline V CDR1 and CDR2: SGHAT, FQNNGV. This chain's CDR3 is CASSLIPAGEETQYF. The CDR3 bases are TGTGCCAGCAGCTTAATACCAGCGGGGGAAGAGACCCAGTACTTC.

This chain joins TRBV30 and TRBJ1-6; D is undetermined. The CDR3 covers 13 residues. The germline gives CDR1 GTSNPN, CDR2 SVGIG (reference sequence). V was cut by 3 bases and J by 8 bases, with 11 bases left in between. DNA of the CDR3: TGTGCCTGGAGGGAGAACGGGGATTCACCCCTCCACTTT. Its translation: CAWRENGDSPLHF.

This clone was picked up one time. V is TRBV19 and J is TRBJ1-5; TRBD1 matches at 9 bases. The CDR3 spans 15 residues. Germline V gene lookup returns CDR1 LNHDA and CDR2 SQIVND (reference sequence). J lost 4 bases, V lost 7 bases, and 8 bases had no gene match. CDR3 sequence reads: CASKKDRGRNQPQHF. CDR3 DNA: TGTGCCAGTAAAAAGGACAGGGGTCGAAATCAGCCCCAGCATTTT.

This chain joins TRBV7-2 and TRBJ1-6; 11 bases map to TRBD1. The CDR3 is made up of 14 amino acids. After removal of 5 bases from V and 10 bases from J, the junction contained 4 bases not matched to a gene. CDR1 and CDR2 (germline): SGHTA, FQGNSA. The CDR3 sequence: CASSPGTGGSPLHF. The CDR3 region has the DNA TGTGCCAGCAGCCCCGGGACAGGGGGGTCACCCCTCCACTTT.

The chain uses TRBV28 and TRBJ2-7; 8 positions agree with TRBD1. This CDR3 comprises 20 residues. Germline values: CDR1 MDHEN, CDR2 SYDVKM. V was clipped by 4 bases and J by 1 base; unmatched bases: 21. CDR3 region: CASSSPFGQGDLTLSYEQYF. DNA of the CDR3: TGTGCCAGCAGTTCCCCATTCGGACAGGGAGATTTGACTCTTTCCTACGAGCAGTACTTC.